This is a list of T cell receptor beta chains from one sample in a study of CD8 T cells in Susac syndrome. TCRdb re-called the immunoSEQ multiplex PCR reads with MiXCR, one entry per CDR3 protein. Of 200,000 to 300,000 distinct CDR3 sequences in the sample, about 96% were seen once. The sequencing input was CD4+ T cells from PBMCs. Source of these receptors: a human donor with Susac syndrome. Both conserved end residues are part of each CDR3. The order of the fields is J gene, V gene, clone size, D gene, CDR3 protein, CDR3 DNA. D genes are given only for firm matches. Clone size is not always given. Where it is, it says once, few, many or a class for expanded clones.

J: TRBJ2-3; V: TRBV7-8; size: NA; D: NA; CDR3: CASSPQGVSGSKRRTDTQYF; DNA: TGTGCCAGCAGCCCACAGGGGGTTAGCGGGAGCAAGAGGCGCACAGATACGCAGTATTTT
J: TRBJ2-5; V: TRBV2; size: NA; D: TRBD2; CDR3: CASSEGLAGVETQYF; DNA: TGTGCCAGCAGTGAAGGCCTAGCGGGAGTTGAGACCCAGTACTTC
J: TRBJ2-2; V: TRBV20-1; size: NA; D: NA; CDR3: CSARTNTGELFF; DNA: TGCAGTGCCAGGACGAACACCGGGGAGCTGTTTTTT
J: TRBJ2-5; V: TRBV7-9; size: NA; D: NA; CDR3: CASKDRRTQETQYF; DNA: TGTGCCAGCAAAGACAGAAGGACCCAAGAGACCCAGTACTTC
J: TRBJ1-2; V: TRBV5-1; size: NA; D: TRBD1; CDR3: CASRVGQGTVYGYTF; DNA: TGCGCCAGCAGGGTTGGACAGGGAACGGTCTATGGCTACACCTTC
J: TRBJ2-1; V: TRBV20-1; size: NA; D: TRBD2; CDR3: CSAAGVSGRARVNEQFF; DNA: TGCAGTGCCGCCGGGGTGAGCGGGAGGGCCAGGGTGAATGAGCAGTTCTTC
J: TRBJ2-5; V: TRBV20-1; size: once; D: TRBD2; CDR3: CSARPGGNVETQYF; DNA: TGCAGTGCTCGCCCCGGGGGGAACGTGGAGACCCAGTACTTC
J: TRBJ2-5; V: TRBV11-3; size: NA; D: TRBD1; CDR3: CASSLVATGSAETQYF; DNA: TGTGCCAGCAGCTTAGTGGCGACAGGGTCGGCGGAGACCCAGTACTTC
J: TRBJ2-1; V: TRBV30; size: NA; D: NA; CDR3: CAWSPSRNEQFF; DNA: TGTGCCTGGAGCCCTTCCCGCAATGAGCAGTTCTTC
J: TRBJ2-1; V: TRBV25-1; size: NA; D: TRBD2; CDR3: CASTLAGGSEQFF; DNA: TGTGCCAGCACTCTGGCGGGAGGATCAGAGCAGTTCTTC
J: TRBJ2-6; V: TRBV5-1; size: NA; D: NA; CDR3: CASRRLGSGANVLTF; DNA: TGCGCCAGCAGAAGACTTGGATCTGGGGCCAACGTCCTGACTTTC
J: TRBJ2-6; V: TRBV30; size: NA; D: TRBD1; CDR3: CAWGTGTGANVLTF; DNA: TGTGCCTGGGGGACAGGGACTGGGGCCAACGTCCTGACTTTC
J: TRBJ2-2; V: TRBV23-1; size: NA; D: NA; CDR3: CASSPQDSLYTGELFF; DNA: TGCGCCAGCAGTCCACAAGACAGTTTATACACCGGGGAGCTGTTTTTT
J: TRBJ1-5; V: TRBV12-3/TRBV12-4; size: NA; D: NA; CDR3: CASSLETEPQHF; DNA: TGTGCCAGCAGTTTAGAAACTGAGCCCCAGCATTTT
J: TRBJ2-2; V: TRBV5-1; size: once; D: NA; CDR3: CATGPGDTGELFF; DNA: TGCGCCACCGGGCCTGGAGACACCGGGGAGCTGTTTTTT
J: TRBJ1-5; V: TRBV7-9; size: few; D: NA; CDR3: CASSLAPDDSNQPQHF; DNA: TGTGCCAGCAGCTTGGCTCCGGACGATAGCAATCAGCCCCAGCATTTT
J: TRBJ2-7; V: TRBV7-9; size: NA; D: TRBD2; CDR3: CASSGLAGREQYF; DNA: TGTGCCAGCAGTGGACTAGCGGGACGCGAGCAGTACTTC
J: TRBJ2-7; V: TRBV3-1; size: NA; D: TRBD2; CDR3: CASSPASGSYEQYF; DNA: TGTGCCAGCAGCCCCGCGAGCGGGAGTTACGAGCAGTACTTC
J: TRBJ1-5; V: TRBV27; size: NA; D: NA; CDR3: CASRWTVYSNQPQHF; DNA: TGTGCCAGCAGATGGACAGTATATAGCAATCAGCCCCAGCATTTT
J: TRBJ2-7; V: TRBV3-1; size: NA; D: NA; CDR3: CASSQDLLPTYEQYF; DNA: TGTGCCAGCAGCCAAGACCTATTGCCCACCTACGAGCAGTACTTC
J: TRBJ1-1; V: TRBV29-1; size: few; D: NA; CDR3: CSVDVVNTEAFF; DNA: TGCAGCGTTGACGTGGTGAACACTGAAGCTTTCTTT
J: TRBJ1-1; V: TRBV29-1; size: NA; D: TRBD1; CDR3: CSAGRTGGHMNTEAFF; DNA: TGCAGCGCTGGACGGACAGGGGGTCACATGAACACTGAAGCTTTCTTT
J: TRBJ1-1; V: TRBV5-1; size: NA; D: NA; CDR3: CASRREGVWNTEAFF; DNA: TGCGCCAGCAGAAGGGAGGGAGTGTGGAACACTGAAGCTTTCTTT
J: TRBJ2-5; V: TRBV20-1; size: NA; D: TRBD1; CDR3: CSAMGQSVETQYF; DNA: TGCAGTGCTATGGGACAGAGTGTGGAGACCCAGTACTTC
J: TRBJ2-2; V: TRBV12-3/TRBV12-4; size: NA; D: NA; CDR3: CASKSSNTGELFF; DNA: TGTGCCAGCAAAAGTTCTAACACCGGGGAGCTGTTTTTT
J: TRBJ1-1; V: TRBV20-1; size: NA; D: TRBD1; CDR3: CSASETGTSNTEAFF; DNA: TGCAGTGCCAGTGAGACAGGGACCTCGAACACTGAAGCTTTCTTT
J: TRBJ1-1; V: TRBV28; size: NA; D: NA; CDR3: CASSPRRQNTEAFF; DNA: TGTGCCAGCAGTCCGCGACGACAGAACACTGAAGCTTTCTTT
J: TRBJ1-2; V: TRBV4-1; size: once; D: NA; CDR3: CASSYHPQTGIGGYTF; DNA: TGCGCCAGCAGCTACCACCCTCAGACCGGTATCGGTGGCTACACCTTC
J: TRBJ2-5; V: TRBV7-3; size: NA; D: TRBD1; CDR3: CASSSHRGQETQYF; DNA: TGTGCCAGCAGCTCTCACAGGGGTCAAGAGACCCAGTACTTC
J: TRBJ2-4; V: TRBV3-1; size: NA; D: NA; CDR3: CASTQGGSKNIQYF; DNA: TGTGCCAGCACCCAAGGGGGTTCCAAAAACATTCAGTACTTC
J: TRBJ1-2; V: TRBV29-1; size: NA; D: NA; CDR3: CSVVLEGISYGYTF; DNA: TGCAGCGTTGTCTTGGAGGGTATCAGCTATGGCTACACCTTC
J: TRBJ2-1; V: TRBV30; size: NA; D: NA; CDR3: CAWSRRDQNNEQFF; DNA: TGTGCCTGGAGTCGTAGGGACCAGAACAATGAGCAGTTCTTC
J: TRBJ2-5; V: TRBV5-1; size: once; D: NA; CDR3: CASSLSTTQYF; DNA: TGCGCCAGCAGCTTGAGTACGACCCAGTACTTC
J: TRBJ2-7; V: TRBV9; size: once; D: NA; CDR3: CASSGEAESSYEQYF; DNA: TGTGCCAGCAGCGGTGAAGCGGAGAGCTCCTACGAGCAGTACTTC
J: TRBJ2-1; V: TRBV3-1; size: NA; D: NA; CDR3: CASSDVVTVHDEQFF; DNA: TGTGCCAGCAGCGACGTGGTAACGGTGCACGATGAGCAGTTCTTC
J: TRBJ1-5; V: TRBV28; size: NA; D: NA; CDR3: CASSLRQPQHF; DNA: TGTGCCAGCAGTTTAAGACAGCCCCAGCATTTT
J: TRBJ2-5; V: TRBV9; size: NA; D: NA; CDR3: CASSVALSSETQYF; DNA: TGTGCCAGCAGCGTGGCCTTGAGTAGTGAGACCCAGTACTTC
J: TRBJ2-1; V: TRBV3-1; size: NA; D: NA; CDR3: CASSQDLLREGEQFF; DNA: TGTGCCAGCAGCCAAGATTTACTCAGGGAAGGTGAGCAGTTCTTC
J: TRBJ2-1; V: TRBV15; size: NA; D: NA; CDR3: CATSGRDSRYNEQFF; DNA: TGTGCCACCAGTGGCCGGGACTCGCGCTACAATGAGCAGTTCTTC
J: TRBJ1-3; V: TRBV4-2; size: NA; D: TRBD1; CDR3: CASSQGRTGAGNTIYF; DNA: TGTGCCAGCAGCCAAGGTCGGACAGGGGCTGGAAACACCATATATTTT
J: TRBJ2-7; V: TRBV14; size: NA; D: TRBD2; CDR3: CASSQELAAYEQYF; DNA: TGTGCCAGCAGCCAAGAACTAGCGGCCTACGAGCAGTACTTC
J: TRBJ2-7; V: TRBV25-1; size: NA; D: NA; CDR3: CASSHTSSYEQYF; DNA: TGTGCCAGCAGTCACACGAGCTCCTACGAGCAGTACTTC
J: TRBJ1-1; V: TRBV18; size: NA; D: NA; CDR3: CASSPRPAGTLNTEAFF; DNA: TGTGCCAGCTCACCGCGTCCAGCAGGGACGTTGAACACTGAAGCTTTCTTT
J: TRBJ1-5; V: TRBV14; size: NA; D: NA; CDR3: CASSFRASGRHF; DNA: TGTGCCAGCAGCTTCCGGGCCTCCGGGAGGCATTTT
J: TRBJ1-1; V: TRBV19; size: NA; D: TRBD1; CDR3: CASSTLRTGRDTEAFF; DNA: TGTGCCAGTAGTACCCTTAGGACAGGGAGGGACACTGAAGCTTTCTTT
J: TRBJ2-5; V: TRBV9; size: NA; D: TRBD2; CDR3: CASSVGTSGTTQYF; DNA: TGTGCCAGCAGCGTTGGGACTAGCGGGACCACCCAGTACTTC
J: TRBJ2-2; V: TRBV29-1; size: NA; D: NA; CDR3: CSVRGAGELFF; DNA: TGCAGCGTTAGAGGGGCCGGGGAGCTGTTTTTT
J: TRBJ1-5; V: TRBV30; size: NA; D: NA; CDR3: CAWSVLSDPRPNQPQHF; DNA: TGTGCCTGGAGTGTATTATCGGACCCCCGGCCGAATCAGCCCCAGCATTTT
J: TRBJ1-4; V: TRBV25-1; size: NA; D: TRBD1; CDR3: CASSSGTGINEKLFF; DNA: TGTGCCAGCAGTTCCGGGACAGGAATAAATGAAAAACTGTTTTTT
J: TRBJ1-1; V: TRBV29-1; size: NA; D: NA; CDR3: CSVVYTEAFF; DNA: TGCAGCGTTGTTTACACTGAAGCTTTCTTT